This T cell receptor (beta chain) appears in the sequencing data of a study of T cell repertoires in cytomegalovirus infection. The study, taken as a whole, reports: Summed frequency of shared TCR beta families picked out CMV carriers who also had the relevant HLA.

This clonotype came up a few times. What it binds is unknown. TCRdb reanalysed the reads using MiXCR and keeps one entry per CDR3 protein. The table shows about 830,000 distinct CDR3 sequences, with about 30% occurring only once. CDR1 and CDR2 from the germline V gene are MGHRA and YSYEKL. The CDR3 consists of 17 residues. V shed 1 base and J shed 4 bases, with 16 bases lying between them. The sequenced sample was cultured CD8+ T cells from PBMCs, obtained from culture after CMV antigen stimulation. V is TRBV4-1 and J is TRBJ2-2; D is perhaps TRBD2 (6 bases). The receptor was isolated from a human donor in good health (CMV status not recorded). Some clones in this sample may be carry-over from other donors' samples. The CDR3 spells CASSQAPQGGGTGELFF. CDR3 bases: TGCGCCAGCAGCCAAGCCCCGCAGGGAGGAGGCACCGGGGAGCTGTTTTTT.